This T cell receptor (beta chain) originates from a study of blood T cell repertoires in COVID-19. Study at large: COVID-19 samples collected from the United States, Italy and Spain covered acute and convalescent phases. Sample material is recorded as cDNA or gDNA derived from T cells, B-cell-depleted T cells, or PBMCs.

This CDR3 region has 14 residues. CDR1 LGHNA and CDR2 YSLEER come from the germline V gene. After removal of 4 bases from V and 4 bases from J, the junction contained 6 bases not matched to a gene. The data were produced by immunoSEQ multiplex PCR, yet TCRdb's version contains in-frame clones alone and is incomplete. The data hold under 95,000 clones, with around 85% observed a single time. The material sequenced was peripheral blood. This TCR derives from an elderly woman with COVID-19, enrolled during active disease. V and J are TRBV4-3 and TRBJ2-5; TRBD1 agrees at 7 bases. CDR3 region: CASSPVTGTETQYF. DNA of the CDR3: TGCGCCAGCAGCCCAGTGACAGGGACAGAGACCCAGTACTTC.